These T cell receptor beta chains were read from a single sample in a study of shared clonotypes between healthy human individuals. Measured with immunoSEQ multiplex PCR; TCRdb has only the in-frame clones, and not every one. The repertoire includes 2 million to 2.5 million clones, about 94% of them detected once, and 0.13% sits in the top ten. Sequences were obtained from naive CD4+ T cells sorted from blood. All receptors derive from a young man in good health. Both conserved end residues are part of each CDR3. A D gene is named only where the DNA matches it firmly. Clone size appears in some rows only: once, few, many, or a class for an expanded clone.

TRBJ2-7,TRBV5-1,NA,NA,TGCGCCAGCAGCCCGGGACACTCCTACGAGCAGTACTTC,CASSPGHSYEQYF
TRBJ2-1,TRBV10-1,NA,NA,TGCGCCAGCAGTGACTTCGGGGCCAGCTCCTACAATGAGCAGTTCTTC,CASSDFGASSYNEQFF
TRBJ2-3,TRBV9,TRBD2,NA,TGTGCCAGCAGCGGGAGCGGGACTAGCGGCACAGATACGCAGTATTTT,CASSGSGTSGTDTQYF
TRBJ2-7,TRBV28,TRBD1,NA,TGTGCCAGCAGTACCCTGGGACAGGGGAGCTCCTACGAGCAGTACTTC,CASSTLGQGSSYEQYF
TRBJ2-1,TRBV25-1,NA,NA,TGTGCCAGCAGTGGGACACGGGAGTTGGTCAATGAGCAGTTCTTC,CASSGTRELVNEQFF
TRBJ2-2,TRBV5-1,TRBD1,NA,TGCGCCAGCAGCCGTACCGGGACAGGGGTAACCGGGGAGCTGTTTTTT,CASSRTGTGVTGELFF
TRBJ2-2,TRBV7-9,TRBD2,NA,TGTGCCAGCAGCTCCTGGACGGACCCGGGACTAGCGACCGGGGAGCTGTTTTTT,CASSSWTDPGLATGELFF
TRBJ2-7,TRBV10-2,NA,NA,TGCGCCAGCAGTGCGGGACAATACGAGCAGTACTTC,CASSAGQYEQYF
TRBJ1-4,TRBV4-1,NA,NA,TGCGCCAGCAGCCAAGATAATGGGCGGCTTGAAAAACTGTTTTTT,CASSQDNGRLEKLFF
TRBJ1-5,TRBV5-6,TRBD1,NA,TGTGCCAGCAGCCAATCCGACAGGGTCAATCAGCCCCAGCATTTT,CASSQSDRVNQPQHF
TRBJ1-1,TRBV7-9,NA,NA,TGTGCCAGCAGCTCGGAGAGGGCCGCTGAAGCTTTCTTT,CASSSERAAEAFF
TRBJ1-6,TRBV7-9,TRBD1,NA,TGTGCCAGCAGCCGCGACAGGGATTCACCCCTCCACTTT,CASSRDRDSPLHF
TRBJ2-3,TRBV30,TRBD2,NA,TGTGCCTGGAGTAAATCAGCGGGAACCACAGATACGCAGTATTTT,CAWSKSAGTTDTQYF
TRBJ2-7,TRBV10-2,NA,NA,TGCGCCAGCAGCGTCGGCCCAGGCCCTTACGAGCAGTACTTC,CASSVGPGPYEQYF
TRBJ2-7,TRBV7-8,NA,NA,TGTGCCAGCAGCTTAGGGGGCACCGCCTACGAGCAGTACTTC,CASSLGGTAYEQYF
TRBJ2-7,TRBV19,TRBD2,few,TGTGCCAGTGGAATAGCGGGGGCCTACGAGCAGTACTTC,CASGIAGAYEQYF
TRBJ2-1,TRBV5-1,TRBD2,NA,TGCGCCAGTACAACCGGGACTAGCGGGTACAATGAGCAGTTCTTC,CASTTGTSGYNEQFF
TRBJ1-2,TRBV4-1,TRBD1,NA,TGCGCCAGCAGCCAAAGAAAGGGACAGCCGAACTATGGCTACACCTTC,CASSQRKGQPNYGYTF
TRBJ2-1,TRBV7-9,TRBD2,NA,TGTGCCAGCAGCCCGCGGGAGGGCCGCTACAATGAGCAGTTCTTC,CASSPREGRYNEQFF
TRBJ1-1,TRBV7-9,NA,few,TGTGCCAGCAGGCAAGCCCGAGAGGGTGAAGCTTTCTTT,CASRQAREGEAFF
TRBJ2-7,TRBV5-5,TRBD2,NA,TGTGCCAGCAGCTTGGGTTCTAGCGGGTCCTCCTACGAGCAGTACTTC,CASSLGSSGSSYEQYF
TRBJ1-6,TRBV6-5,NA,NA,TGTGCCAGCAGTGACTGGAGTAATTCACCCCTCCACTTT,CASSDWSNSPLHF
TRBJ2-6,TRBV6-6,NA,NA,TGTGCCAGCAGCTTTCGAGGCTCTGGGGCCAACGTCCTGACTTTC,CASSFRGSGANVLTF
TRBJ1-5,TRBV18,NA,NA,TGTGCCAGCTCACCACGGGGCAGGAAAAATCAGCCCCAGCATTTT,CASSPRGRKNQPQHF
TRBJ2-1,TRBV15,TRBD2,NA,TGTGCCACCACCCAGGGACTAGCGCCCTACAATGAGCAGTTCTTC,CATTQGLAPYNEQFF
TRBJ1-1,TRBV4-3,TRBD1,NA,TGCGCCAGCAGCCATTTCACAGGGGGCACTGAAGCTTTCTTT,CASSHFTGGTEAFF
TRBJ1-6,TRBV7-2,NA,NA,TGTGCCAGCAGCTTATCGGGTTCTTTTTATGATTCACCCCTCCACTTT,CASSLSGSFYDSPLHF
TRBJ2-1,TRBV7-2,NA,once,TGTGCCAGCAGCCCAGAACTGTGGGTGGGTGAGCAGTTCTTC,CASSPELWVGEQFF
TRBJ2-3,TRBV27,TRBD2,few,TGTGCCAGCAGTGAGGGACTAGCGGGGGGCCGCACAGATACGCAGTATTTT,CASSEGLAGGRTDTQYF
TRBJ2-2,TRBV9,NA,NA,TGTGCCAGCAGCGTAGGTACTAGCAACGGGGAGCTGTTTTTT,CASSVGTSNGELFF
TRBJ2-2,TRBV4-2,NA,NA,TGTGCCAGCTCCCGGAACAGCGAGAACACCGGGGAGCTGTTTTTT,CASSRNSENTGELFF
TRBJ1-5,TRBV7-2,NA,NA,TGTGCCAGCAGCGTAACTCAGGACAATCAGCCCCAGCATTTT,CASSVTQDNQPQHF
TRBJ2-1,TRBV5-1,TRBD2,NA,TGCGCCAGCCAAGATAGGCCCGCAAGCGGGGGCAATGAGCAGTTCTTC,CASQDRPASGGNEQFF
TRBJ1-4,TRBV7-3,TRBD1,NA,TGTGCCAGCAGCCTACCGGGACAGGGGGCGCATCGGGCCGGAAAACTGTTTTTT,CASSLPGQGAHRAGKLFF
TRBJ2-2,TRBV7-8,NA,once,TGTGCCAGCAGCTTAGTAGCCACCGGGGAGCTGTTTTTT,CASSLVATGELFF
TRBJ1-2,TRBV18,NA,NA,TGTGCCAGCTCAGCAGGGGAGGGGAGGGTTGAAGGCTACACCTTC,CASSAGEGRVEGYTF
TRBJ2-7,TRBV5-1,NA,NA,TGCGCCAGCAGCTTGACTTCCCTCGGGCCCTACGAGCAGTACTTC,CASSLTSLGPYEQYF
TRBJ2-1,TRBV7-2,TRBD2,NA,TGTGCCAGCAGCTCGGGACTAGCGGGAGAGTTCACTGAGCAGTTCTTC,CASSSGLAGEFTEQFF
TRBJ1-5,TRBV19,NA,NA,TGTGCCAGTAGTACTTATACAGGGACGAATCAGCCCCAGCATTTT,CASSTYTGTNQPQHF
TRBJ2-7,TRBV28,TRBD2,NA,TGTGCCAGCAGTTTACTAGCGGGGGCCTACGAGCAGTACTTC,CASSLLAGAYEQYF
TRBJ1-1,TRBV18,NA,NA,TGTGCCAGCTCACCGGCGAACACTGAAGCTTTCTTT,CASSPANTEAFF
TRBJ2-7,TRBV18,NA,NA,TGTGCCAGCTCACCCGCCGGGCCAACCTACGAGCAGTACTTC,CASSPAGPTYEQYF